The 10 T cell receptor beta chains below all came from one sample that was sequenced in a study of blood T cells in healthy people across ages (dated by TCRdb to about 2015). Library preparation was by 5' RACE. Data came from an Illumina HiSeq 2500. A second 7 to 11 cycle PCR used a sample-barcoded 5' primer and a J-beta primer mix. The public reads were quality trimmed at Q25 with fastp and then assembled into clones with MiXCR by TCRdb, keeping productive beta chains. Rows are unified per CDR3 protein, each entry keeping the most common DNA and genes. Across this sample there are roughly 1.5 million distinct CDR3 sequences, with 35% to 45% seen only once. 4% of the sample lies in the top ten. The sample consisted of blood. The receptors originated from a woman between 18 and 30 years old in good health.

This chain joins TRBV7-2 and TRBJ2-3; unclear D gene. Germline CDR1 and CDR2: SGHTA and FQGNSA. V lost 5 bases to trimming and J lost 8 bases, with 14 bases between them. The CDR3 has 13 residues. The CDR3 region has the DNA TGTGCCAGCAGCAAGGACGGCGCAGGTACGCAGTATTTT. Protein product: CASSKDGAGTQYF.

This clonotype was seen a handful of times. The chain uses TRBV4-3 and TRBJ2-7; 8 nucleotides agree with TRBD1. There are 14 residues in the CDR3. Losses at the gene ends were 4 bases for V and 0 bases for J; bases not matched to a gene: 2. CDR1 is LGHNA and CDR2 is YSLEER in the germline V gene. For the CDR3, the DNA is TGCGCCAGCAGCCGGACAGGGCACTCCTACGAGCAGTACTTC. The encoded protein is CASSRTGHSYEQYF.

As regards this clonotype: This clone may be a read error of a much larger clone one base away. The rearrangement joins TRBV6-4 to TRBJ1-2; D remains ambiguous. Looked up from germline, CDR1 is MRHNA and CDR2 is SNTAGT. There are 13 residues in the CDR3. The CDR3 loop is CASSADGYYGYIF. DNA of the CDR3: TGTGCCAGCAGCGCGGACGGCTACTATGGCTACATCTTC.

This sequence joins TRBV10-3 and TRBJ2-7; D unresolved. The V and J ends lost 6 bases and 4 bases respectively, with 10 bases between them. This CDR3 has 12 amino acids. CDR1 and CDR2 (germline): ENHRY, SYGVKD. CDR3 loop: CAISPDIYEQYF. The DNA of the CDR3 is TGTGCCATCAGCCCGGATATTTACGAGCAGTACTTC.

This clonotype has only a few counts. V and J are TRBV29-1 and TRBJ2-7; TRBD2 agrees at 7 bases. The CDR3 runs 14 residues. The V and J ends lost 4 bases and 0 bases, in that order; junction bases with no gene match: 6. In germline, CDR1 is SQVTM, CDR2 ANQGSEA. The CDR3 reads CSVASLADSYEQYF. The CDR3 bases are TGCAGCGTTGCTAGTCTAGCGGACTCCTACGAGCAGTACTTC.

The V call is TRBV4-2, the J call TRBJ2-2; D ambiguous. The germline CDR1 and CDR2 sequences are LGHNA and YNFKEQ. V was cut by 0 bases and J by 7 bases, with 12 bases left in between. The CDR3 runs 15 residues. CDR3 nucleotide sequence: TGTGCCAGCAGCCAAGAATCCTTAACGGGCGGGGAGCTGTTTTTT. This translates into CASSQESLTGGELFF.

V is TRBV20-1 and J is TRBJ2-4; 7 bases align to TRBD1. V trimming: 5 bases; J trimming: 15 bases; junction bases outside the gene matches: 13. In germline, CDR1 is DFQATT, CDR2 SNEGSKA (reference sequence). CDR3 length: 12 amino acids. This CDR3 reads CSAQTGLYERYF. DNA for the CDR3: TGCAGTGCTCAGACAGGGCTTTACGAGCGGTACTTC.

Note on this clonotype: Just one base apart from a much larger clone, this may be a read error. V usage is TRBV4-2 and J usage is TRBJ2-1, with D perhaps TRBD2 (6 bases). There are 14 residues in the CDR3. The germline V gene encodes CDR1 LGHNA and CDR2 YNFKEQ. CDR3 sequence reads: CASNQRDFYNEQFF. CDR3 nucleotides: TGTGCCAGCAACCAACGGGACTTCTACAATGAGCAGTTCTTC.

The chain carries TRBV7-9 and TRBJ2-4, with 9 bases lining up with TRBD1. Germline CDR1 SEHNR, CDR2 FQNEAQ (reference sequence). CDR3 length: 20 amino acids. Trimming cost V 1 base and J 0 bases; bases outside gene matches: 13. The CDR3 loop reads CASSLGGTGTAVIAKNIQYF. CDR3 nucleotides: TGTGCCAGCAGCTTAGGTGGGACAGGGACGGCTGTTATAGCCAAAAACATTCAGTACTTC.

The chain has TRBV7-2 and TRBJ2-5; 7 bases are a match to TRBD2. The CDR3 is 15 amino acids. Germline V lookup: CDR1 SGHTA, CDR2 FQGNSA. V dropped 5 bases and J dropped 3; count of bases not matched to a gene: 9. The CDR3 DNA sequence: TGTGCCAGCAGCCGCATGCGGGGGATAAAAGAGACCCAGTACTTC. It translates to CASSRMRGIKETQYF.